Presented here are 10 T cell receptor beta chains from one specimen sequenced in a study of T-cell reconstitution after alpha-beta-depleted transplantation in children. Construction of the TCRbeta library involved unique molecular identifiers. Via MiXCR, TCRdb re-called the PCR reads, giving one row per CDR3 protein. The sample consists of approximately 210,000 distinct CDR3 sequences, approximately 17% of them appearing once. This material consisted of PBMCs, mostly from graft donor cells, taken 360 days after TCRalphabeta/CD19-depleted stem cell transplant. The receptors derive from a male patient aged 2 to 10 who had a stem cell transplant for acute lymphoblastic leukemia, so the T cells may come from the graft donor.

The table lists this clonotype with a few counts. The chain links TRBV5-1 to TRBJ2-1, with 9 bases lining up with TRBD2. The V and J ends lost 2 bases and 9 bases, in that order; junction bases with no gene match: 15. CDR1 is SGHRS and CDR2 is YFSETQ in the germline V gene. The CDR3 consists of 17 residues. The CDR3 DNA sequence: TGCGCCAGCAGCTTAGGATCGGCGGGTAGCGGGGGAGGTGAGCAGTTCTTC. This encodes CASSLGSAGSGGGEQFF. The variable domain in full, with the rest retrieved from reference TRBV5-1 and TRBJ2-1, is KAGVTQTPRYLIKTRGQQVTLSCSPISGHRSVSWYQQTPGQGLQFLFEYFSETQRNKGNFPGRFSGRQFSNSRSEMNVSTLELGDSALYLCASSLGSAGSGGGEQFFGPGTRLTVL.

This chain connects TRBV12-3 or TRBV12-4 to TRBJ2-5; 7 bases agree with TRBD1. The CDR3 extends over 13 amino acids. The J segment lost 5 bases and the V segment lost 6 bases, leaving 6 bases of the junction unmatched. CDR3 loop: CASRRQGVETQYF. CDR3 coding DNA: TGTGCCAGCAGGCGACAGGGTGTGGAGACCCAGTACTTC.

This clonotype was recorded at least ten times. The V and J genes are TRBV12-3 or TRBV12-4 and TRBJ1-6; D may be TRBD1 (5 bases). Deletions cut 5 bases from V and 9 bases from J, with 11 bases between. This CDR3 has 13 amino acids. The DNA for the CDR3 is TGTGCCAGCAGTCAAGTTAGGGGTTCACCCCTCCACTTT. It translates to CASSQVRGSPLHF.

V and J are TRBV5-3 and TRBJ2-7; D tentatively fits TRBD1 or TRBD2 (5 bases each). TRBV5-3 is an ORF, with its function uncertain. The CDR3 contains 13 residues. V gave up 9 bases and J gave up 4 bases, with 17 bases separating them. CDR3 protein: CAMSLRDDYEQYF. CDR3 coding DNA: TGTGCCATGAGCCTCCGGGACGATTACGAGCAGTACTTC.

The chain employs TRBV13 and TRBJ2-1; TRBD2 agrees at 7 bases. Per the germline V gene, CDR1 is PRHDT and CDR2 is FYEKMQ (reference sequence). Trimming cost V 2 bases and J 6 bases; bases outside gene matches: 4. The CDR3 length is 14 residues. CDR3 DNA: TGTGCCAGCAGCTTATCGCCTAGCGGCAATGAGCAGTTCTTC. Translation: CASSLSPSGNEQFF.

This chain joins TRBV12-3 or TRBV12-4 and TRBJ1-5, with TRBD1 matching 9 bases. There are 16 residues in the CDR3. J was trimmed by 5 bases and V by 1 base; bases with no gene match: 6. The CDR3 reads CASSLGDRAFHQPQHF. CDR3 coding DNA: TGTGCCAGCAGTTTAGGGGACAGGGCCTTTCATCAGCCCCAGCATTTT.

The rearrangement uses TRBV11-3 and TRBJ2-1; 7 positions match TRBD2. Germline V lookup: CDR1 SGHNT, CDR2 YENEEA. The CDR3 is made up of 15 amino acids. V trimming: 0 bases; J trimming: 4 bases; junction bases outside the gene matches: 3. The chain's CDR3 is CASSLEGGGYNEQFF. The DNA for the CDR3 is TGTGCCAGCAGCTTAGAGGGCGGGGGTTACAATGAGCAGTTCTTC.

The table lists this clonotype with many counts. DNA for the CDR3: TGTGCCAGCAGCTTGGGGTCTCACAATGAGCAGTTCTTC. Residues: CASSLGSHNEQFF. The chain joins TRBV11-2 to TRBJ2-1; D is unresolved. CDR1 is SGHAT, CDR2 FQNNGV, per germline. The V gene lost 3 bases and the J gene lost 5 bases, with 8 bases spanning the gap. CDR3 length: 13 amino acids.

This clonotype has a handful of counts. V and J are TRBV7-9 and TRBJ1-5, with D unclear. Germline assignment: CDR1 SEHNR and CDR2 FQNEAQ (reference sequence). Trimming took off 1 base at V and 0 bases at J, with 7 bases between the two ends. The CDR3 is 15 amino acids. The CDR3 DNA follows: TGTGCCAGCAGCTTAGACACAAATAGCAATCAGCCCCAGCATTTT. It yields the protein CASSLDTNSNQPQHF.

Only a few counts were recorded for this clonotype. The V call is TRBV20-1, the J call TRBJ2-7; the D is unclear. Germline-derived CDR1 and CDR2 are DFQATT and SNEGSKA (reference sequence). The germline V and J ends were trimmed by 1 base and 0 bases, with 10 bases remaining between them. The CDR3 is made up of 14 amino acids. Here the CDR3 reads CSARGTTSSYEQYF. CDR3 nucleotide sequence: TGCAGTGCTAGAGGAACGACAAGCTCCTACGAGCAGTACTTC.